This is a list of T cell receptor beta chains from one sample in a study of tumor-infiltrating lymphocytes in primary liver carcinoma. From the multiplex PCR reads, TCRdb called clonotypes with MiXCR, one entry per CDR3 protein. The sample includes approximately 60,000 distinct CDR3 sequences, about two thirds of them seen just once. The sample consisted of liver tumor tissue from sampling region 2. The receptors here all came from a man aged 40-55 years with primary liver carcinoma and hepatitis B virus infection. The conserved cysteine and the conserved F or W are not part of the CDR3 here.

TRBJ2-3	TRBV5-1	ASNPRLVGVTTDTQY
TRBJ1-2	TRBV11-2	ASSPGTIYGYT
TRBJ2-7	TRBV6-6	ASNQGGEQY
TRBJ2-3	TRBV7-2	ASSFGSYPTDTQY
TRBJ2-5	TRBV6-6	ASSPTTGGGETQY
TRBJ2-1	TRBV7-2	ASSYERLRQF
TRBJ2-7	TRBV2	ASSDSTTYEQY
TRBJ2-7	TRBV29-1	NVWDDTMEQY
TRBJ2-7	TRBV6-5	ANGHFSYERY
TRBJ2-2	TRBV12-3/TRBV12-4	ASSPRRRTNTGELF
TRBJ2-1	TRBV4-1	ASSQGKWGQGFFTPTDEQF
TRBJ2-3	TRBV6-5	ASSYVGAGDTQY
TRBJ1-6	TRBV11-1	ASSRTLTSPLH
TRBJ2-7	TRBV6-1	ASSEAEGLGDGCEQY
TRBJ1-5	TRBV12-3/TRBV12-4	ASSFGQLGNQPQH